Below, one T cell receptor (beta chain) is given with its context. Other DNA sequences from this sample encode an identical CDR3 as well. Trimming cost V 5 bases and J 4 bases, with 6 bases left between them. The CDR3 length is 12 residues. Germline values: CDR1 SEHNR, CDR2 FQNEAQ (reference sequence). The data stem from a study of CD8+ T cells in alopecia areata. Extraction of RNA preceded its reverse transcription into cDNA, which served as the sequencing template. Produced via immunoSEQ multiplex PCR; TCRdb's table is partial and in-frame only. The sample has over 200,000 clones, about 53% seen once; the top ten hold under 0.5%. Peripheral blood samples and lesional scalp punch biopsies were obtained from alopecia areata patients.

The source is a human donor with alopecia areata. The sample here was CD4+ T cells sorted from blood, taken at week 0. This sequence joins TRBV7-9 and TRBJ2-1; no definite D call. Here the CDR3 DNA reads TGTGCCAGCAGCCCCGATTACAATGAGCAGTTCTTC. This codes for CASSPDYNEQFF.